Below, 25 T cell receptor beta chains from the same sample are listed, as sequenced in a study of shared clonotypes between healthy human individuals. The assay was immunoSEQ multiplex PCR, and TCRdb's table has in-frame clones only and misses some. The sample includes approximately 640,000 clones, about nine tenths of them seen just once. Sample: memory CD8+ T cells from PBMCs. Noted subset: CD45RO+ cells pooled with CCR7-negative TemRA cells. The source of these receptors is a man aged 18 to 29 in good health. Some clones in this sample may be carry-over from other donors' samples.

This rearrangement joins TRBV11-2 to TRBJ2-2, with TRBD2 identical over 12 bases. The CDR3 totals 17 residues. CDR1 is SGHAT, CDR2 FQNNGV, per germline. Trimming at V came to 6 bases and at J to 3 bases, leaving 8 bases not matched to a gene. CDR3 DNA sequence: TGTGCCAGCAGGCTACTAGCGGGAGGCGCTGACACCGGGGAGCTGTTTTTT. Its translation: CASRLLAGGADTGELFF. Variable domain in full (rest from reference TRBV11-2 and TRBJ2-2): EAGVAQSPRYKIIEKRQSVAFWCNPISGHATLYWYQQILGQGPKLLIQFQNNGVVDDSQLPKDRFSAERLKGVDSTLKIQPAKLEDSAVYLCASRLLAGGADTGELFFGEGSRLTVL.

The chain carries TRBV10-2 and TRBJ2-2; 14 nucleotides agree with TRBD2. Germline V gives CDR1 WSHSY, CDR2 SAAADI. The CDR3 is made up of 17 amino acids. V shed 6 bases, J shed 0 bases, and the junction held 3 bases outside the gene matches. CDR3 region: CASRTSGRAANTGELFF. DNA for the CDR3: TGCGCCAGCAGGACTAGCGGGAGGGCCGCGAACACCGGGGAGCTGTTTTTT.

This clone was counted a single time. This chain uses TRBV28 with TRBJ1-2; possible D gene TRBD1, 5 bases. The V and J ends lost 4 bases and 0 bases respectively, with 15 bases between them. The CDR3 covers 16 residues. The germline V gene has CDR1 MDHEN and CDR2 SYDVKM. The CDR3 region is CASSSPDGQTNYGYTF. CDR3 sequence (DNA): TGTGCCAGCAGTTCCCCCGACGGACAAACTAACTATGGCTACACCTTC.

This clone has only one observation. The chain combines TRBV14 with TRBJ2-7; 8 bases align to TRBD1. The V and J ends lost 0 bases and 7 bases, in that order; junction bases with no gene match: 8. Germline CDR1 reads SGHDN; CDR2 reads FVKESK. This CDR3 is built from 15 residues. For the CDR3, the DNA is TGTGCCAGCAGCCAAGATCGGCAGGGGGCGAGAGAGCAGTACTTC. Protein: CASSQDRQGAREQYF.

The chain carries TRBV4-3 and TRBJ1-1; TRBD1 might be the D (5 bases). The CDR3 is made up of 14 amino acids. The germline CDR1 and CDR2 sequences are LGHNA and YSLEER. The V gene lost 1 base and the J gene lost 6 bases, with 12 bases spanning the gap. CDR3: CASSQGLKGPEAFF. For the CDR3, the DNA is TGCGCCAGCAGCCAAGGTTTGAAGGGACCTGAAGCTTTCTTT.

The sample holds one count of this clone. The chain uses TRBV7-2 and TRBJ1-3; 7 bases align to TRBD1. From germline, CDR1 is SGHTA and CDR2 FQGNSA. The CDR3 contains 16 residues. V was pared by 5 bases and J by 0 bases, with 7 bases of the junction left unmatched. CDR3 amino acids: CASSAEDRSSGNTIYF. The CDR3 nucleotides are TGTGCCAGCAGCGCTGAGGACAGGAGCTCTGGAAACACCATATATTTT.

The rearrangement links TRBV5-4 to TRBJ2-7; 8 nucleotides align to TRBD2. J lost 5 bases, V lost 6 bases, and 7 bases had no gene match. The CDR3 sequence is 13 residues long. CDR1 and CDR2 from the germline V gene are SGHNT and YYREEE (reference sequence). Here the CDR3 DNA reads TGTGCCAGCACCAGCGGGCGGGAGGACGAGCAGTACTTC. This sequence encodes CASTSGREDEQYF. Filled out from reference TRBV5-4 and TRBJ2-7, the complete variable domain reads ETGVTQSPTHLIKTRGQQVTLRCSSQSGHNTVSWYQQALGQGPQFIFQYYREEENGRGNFPPRFSGLQFPNYSSELNVNALELDDSALYLCASTSGREDEQYFGPGTRLTVT.

V gene TRBV12-5 combines with J gene TRBJ1-1; 9 nucleotides align to TRBD1. Germline loops: CDR1 LGHNT, CDR2 FRNRAP. The CDR3 consists of 16 residues. Trimming took 5 bases from V and 8 from J; bases not matched to a gene: 15. The CDR3, as DNA: TGTGCTAGTGGTCCCGCCGGGACAGGGCCTTTCTCGGAAGCTTTCTTT. Protein sequence: CASGPAGTGPFSEAFF.

The chain recombines TRBV5-1 with TRBJ2-3; D not resolved. Germline V gene data show CDR1 as SGHRS and CDR2 as YFSETQ. There are 11 residues in the CDR3. V lost 0 bases and J lost 12, with 8 bases in between. CDR3 DNA sequence: TGCGCCAGCAGCTTGGGACAAGAACAGTATTTT. Its protein is CASSLGQEQYF.

CDR3 DNA sequence: TGTGCCATCCCTAGTCTTGCGGGTTCGAACACCGGGGAGCTGTTTTTT. Encoded protein: CAIPSLAGSNTGELFF. V and J are TRBV10-3 and TRBJ2-2, with D tentatively TRBD2 (5 bases). Germline-derived CDR1 and CDR2 are ENHRY and SYGVKD. The V end was cut by 8 bases, the J end by 0 bases, with 16 bases between. The CDR3 runs 16 residues.

This chain links TRBV11-2 with TRBJ2-7; TRBD1 matches at 7 bases. V trimming: 0 bases; J trimming: 2 bases; junction bases outside the gene matches: 7. The CDR3 contains 16 residues. Per the germline V gene, CDR1 is SGHAT and CDR2 is FQNNGV. The CDR3 here is CASSLDLPTGAYEQYF. The DNA for the CDR3 is TGTGCCAGCAGCTTAGACCTGCCTACAGGGGCCTACGAGCAGTACTTC.

This clone was seen at least ten times. The rearrangement links TRBV7-7 to TRBJ2-5; 7 nucleotides align to TRBD2. The CDR3 consists of 15 residues. J lost 4 bases, V lost 2 bases, and 7 bases had no gene match. CDR1 and CDR2 from the germline V gene are SSHAT and FNYEAQ (reference sequence). CDR3 amino acids: CASSLFLGRGETQYF. Written as DNA, the CDR3 is TGTGCCAGCAGCTTATTTCTGGGGAGGGGAGAGACCCAGTACTTC.

The rearrangement links TRBV7-9 to TRBJ2-3; D might be TRBD1 or TRBD2, each matching 5 bases. V was shortened by 5 bases and J by 5 bases, with 20 bases between the two germline ends. Germline CDR1 and CDR2: SEHNR and FQNEAQ (reference sequence). The CDR3 has 16 residues. The CDR3 coding sequence is TGTGCCAGCAGCCCCCGGAGTGGGGGTTGGGAAGATACGCAGTATTTT. Encoded protein: CASSPRSGGWEDTQYF.

This chain joins TRBV5-5 and TRBJ1-2; D is uncertain. The CDR3 contains 16 residues. The ends were cut back, 0 bases at V and 6 bases at J, with 18 bases in the middle. Germline CDR1 and CDR2: SGHKS and YYEKEE (reference sequence). CDR3 sequence reads: CASSLGRPQIFNGYTF. The CDR3 DNA sequence: TGTGCCAGCAGCTTGGGGAGGCCCCAAATCTTCAATGGCTACACCTTC.

This chain uses TRBV5-4 with TRBJ2-7; TRBD2 matches at 7 bases. This CDR3 has 13 amino acids. The V gene end was trimmed by 2 bases and the J gene end by 6 bases; junction bases not matched to a gene: 5. Germline values: CDR1 SGHNT, CDR2 YYREEE (reference sequence). The CDR3 DNA sequence: TGTGCCAGCAGCTTACGGACTAGAGGCGAGCAGTACTTC. The encoded protein is CASSLRTRGEQYF.

This chain joins TRBV27 and TRBJ2-7; 7 positions agree with TRBD1. With 4 bases clipped from V and 4 bases from J, the junction kept 7 bases outside the gene matches. The CDR3 contains 14 residues. Germline assignment: CDR1 MNHEY and CDR2 SMNVEV (reference sequence). The DNA of the CDR3 is TGTGCCAGCAGTTACCCGGGACAGTCATACGAGCAGTACTTC. As protein: CASSYPGQSYEQYF.

CDR3 sequence reads: CSVGGRGMGQYF. The DNA for the CDR3 is TGCAGCGTTGGTGGCAGGGGAATGGGCCAGTACTTC. This chain links TRBV29-1 with TRBJ2-5; possibly TRBD1 for D (6 bases). This CDR3 spans 12 amino acids. Looked up from germline, CDR1 is SQVTM and CDR2 is ANQGSEA. The germline V and J ends were trimmed by 4 bases and 10 bases, with 16 bases remaining between them.

V is TRBV7-9 and J is TRBJ1-5, with D maybe TRBD1 (5 bases). The germline V gene encodes CDR1 SEHNR and CDR2 FQNEAQ (reference sequence). Trimming removed 1 base from V and 4 bases from J, with 14 bases in between. CDR3 length: 16 amino acids. The CDR3 loop is CASSLGVGDRNQPQHF. CDR3 DNA sequence: TGTGCCAGCAGCTTAGGGGTGGGGGACCGAAATCAGCCCCAGCATTTT.

This sequence joins TRBV7-9 and TRBJ2-1; TRBD2 aligns across 8 bases. This CDR3 spans 18 amino acids. Trimming at V came to 2 bases and at J to 5 bases, leaving 14 bases not matched to a gene. Germline V gene lookup returns CDR1 SEHNR and CDR2 FQNEAQ (reference sequence). The CDR3 nucleotides read TGTGCCAGCAGCTTACCAGGGGACTCCGGGACTAGTCACAATGAGCAGTTCTTC. Its protein is CASSLPGDSGTSHNEQFF.

The V gene is TRBV27, the J gene TRBJ1-5; 7 bases line up with TRBD1. The CDR3 has 16 residues. With 1 base clipped from V and 11 bases from J, the junction kept 14 bases outside the gene matches. Germline CDR1 is MNHEY and CDR2 is SMNVEV (reference sequence). The CDR3 nucleotides are TGTGCCAGCAGTTTATTAGGGACAGCTCTCCCCGGGGCCCAGCATTTT. Protein product: CASSLLGTALPGAQHF.

This sequence joins TRBV27 and TRBJ1-4, with a possible D match to TRBD1 (5 bases). In germline, CDR1 is MNHEY, CDR2 SMNVEV (reference sequence). Trimming removed 6 bases at V and 11 bases at J, with 16 bases between. This CDR3 contains 13 residues. CDR3 region: CASRYAGTFKLFF. The CDR3 DNA is TGTGCCAGCAGATACGCTGGGACCTTTAAACTGTTTTTT.

The gene calls are TRBV7-9 and TRBJ1-3; a possible D gene is TRBD1 (5 bases). CDR3 size: 14 residues. CDR1 and CDR2 from the germline V gene are SEHNR and FQNEAQ (reference sequence). The ends were cut back, 1 base at V and 7 bases at J, with 11 bases in the middle. The CDR3, as DNA: TGTGCCAGCAGCTTAGGGGGACCCAGCAACACCATATATTTT. Translated: CASSLGGPSNTIYF.

V usage is TRBV7-9 and J usage is TRBJ1-4, with 9 bases identical to TRBD1. Germline CDR1 reads SEHNR; CDR2 reads FQNEAQ (reference sequence). This CDR3 comprises 16 residues. The J segment lost 3 bases and the V segment lost 3 bases, leaving 5 bases of the junction unmatched. The CDR3 loop is CASSFYRGQANEKLFF. As DNA, the CDR3 is TGTGCCAGCAGCTTTTACAGGGGGCAAGCTAATGAAAAACTGTTTTTT.

The rearrangement links TRBV27 to TRBJ2-1; no clear D. V lost 5 bases and J lost 7, with 9 bases in between. The CDR3 length is 12 residues. Germline values: CDR1 MNHEY, CDR2 SMNVEV (reference sequence). Written as DNA, the CDR3 is TGTGCCAGCAGTCCCGACTGGAATGAGCAGTTCTTC. It is translated as CASSPDWNEQFF.

The rearrangement links TRBV14 to TRBJ2-7, with D perhaps TRBD2 (5 bases). Trimming left V 0 bases short and J 2 bases short, with 8 bases between. CDR1 and CDR2 (germline): SGHDN, FVKESK. The CDR3 is 14 amino acids. In DNA, the CDR3 is TGTGCCAGCAGCCAAGACGGACTCCCCTACGAGCAGTACTTC. It is translated as CASSQDGLPYEQYF.